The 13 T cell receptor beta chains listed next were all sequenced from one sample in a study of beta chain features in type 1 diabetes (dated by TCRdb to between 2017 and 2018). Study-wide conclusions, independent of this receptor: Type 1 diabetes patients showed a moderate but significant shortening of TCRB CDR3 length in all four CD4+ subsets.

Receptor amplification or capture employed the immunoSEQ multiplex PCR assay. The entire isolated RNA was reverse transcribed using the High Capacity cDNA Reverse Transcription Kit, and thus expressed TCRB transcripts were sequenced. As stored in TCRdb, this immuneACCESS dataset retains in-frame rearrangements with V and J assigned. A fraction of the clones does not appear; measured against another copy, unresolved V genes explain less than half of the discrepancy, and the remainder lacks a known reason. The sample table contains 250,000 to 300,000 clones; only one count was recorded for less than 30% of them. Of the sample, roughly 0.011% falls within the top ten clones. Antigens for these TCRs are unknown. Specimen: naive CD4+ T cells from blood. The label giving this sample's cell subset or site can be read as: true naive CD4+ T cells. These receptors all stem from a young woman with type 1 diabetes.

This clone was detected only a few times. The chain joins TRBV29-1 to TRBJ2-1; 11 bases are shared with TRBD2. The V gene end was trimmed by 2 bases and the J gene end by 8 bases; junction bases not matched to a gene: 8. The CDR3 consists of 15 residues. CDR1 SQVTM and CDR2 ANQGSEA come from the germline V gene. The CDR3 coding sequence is TGCAGCGTTGAAAGAACTAGCGGGAGCAAGGATGAGCAGTTCTTC. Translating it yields CSVERTSGSKDEQFF.

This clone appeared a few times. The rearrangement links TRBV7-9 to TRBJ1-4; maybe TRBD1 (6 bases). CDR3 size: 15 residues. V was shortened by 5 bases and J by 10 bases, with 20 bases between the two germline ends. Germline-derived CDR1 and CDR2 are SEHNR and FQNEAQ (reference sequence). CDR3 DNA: TGTGCCAGCAGCCCCCTTGGGGACAAGAGGGGAAAACTGTTTTTT. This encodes CASSPLGDKRGKLFF. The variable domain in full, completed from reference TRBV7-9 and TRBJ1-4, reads DTGVSQNPRHKITKRGQNVTFRCDPISEHNRLYWYRQTLGQGPEFLTYFQNEAQLEKSRLLSDRFSAERPKGSFSTLEIQRTEQGDSAMYLCASSPLGDKRGKLFFGSGTQLSVL.

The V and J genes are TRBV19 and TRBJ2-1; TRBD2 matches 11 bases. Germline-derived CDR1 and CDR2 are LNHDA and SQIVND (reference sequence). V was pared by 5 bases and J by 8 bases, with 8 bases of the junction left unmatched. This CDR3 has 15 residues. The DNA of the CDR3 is TGTGCCAGTAGTGTGGGACTAGCGGAGACCCATGAGCAGTTCTTC. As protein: CASSVGLAETHEQFF.

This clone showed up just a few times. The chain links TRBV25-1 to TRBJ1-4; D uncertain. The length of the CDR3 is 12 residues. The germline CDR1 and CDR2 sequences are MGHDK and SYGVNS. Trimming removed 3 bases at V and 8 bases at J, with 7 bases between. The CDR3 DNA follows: TGTGCCAGCAGTGATCCGCGGGAAAAACTGTTTTTT. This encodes CASSDPREKLFF.

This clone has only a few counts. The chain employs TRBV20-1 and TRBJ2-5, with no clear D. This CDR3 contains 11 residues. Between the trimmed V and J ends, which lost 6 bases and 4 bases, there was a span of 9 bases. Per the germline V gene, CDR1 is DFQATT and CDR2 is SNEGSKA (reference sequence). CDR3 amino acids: CSAVARETQYF. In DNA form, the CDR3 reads TGCAGTGCAGTAGCTAGAGAGACCCAGTACTTC.

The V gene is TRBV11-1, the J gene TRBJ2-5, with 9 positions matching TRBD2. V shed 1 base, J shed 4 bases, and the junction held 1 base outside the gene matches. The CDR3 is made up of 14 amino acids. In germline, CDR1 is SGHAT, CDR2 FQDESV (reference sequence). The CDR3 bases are TGTGCCAGCAGCTTAGAAGCGGGAGGAGAGACCCAGTACTTC. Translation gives CASSLEAGGETQYF.

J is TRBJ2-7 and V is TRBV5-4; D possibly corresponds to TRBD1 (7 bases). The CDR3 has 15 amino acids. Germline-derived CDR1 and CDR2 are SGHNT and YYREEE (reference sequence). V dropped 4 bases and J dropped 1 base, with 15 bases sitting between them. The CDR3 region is CASSRGTDPSYEQYF. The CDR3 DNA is TGTGCCAGCAGCCGGGGGACAGATCCATCCTACGAGCAGTACTTC. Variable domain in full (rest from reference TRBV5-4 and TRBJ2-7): ETGVTQSPTHLIKTRGQQVTLRCSSQSGHNTVSWYQQALGQGPQFIFQYYREEENGRGNFPPRFSGLQFPNYSSELNVNALELDDSALYLCASSRGTDPSYEQYFGPGTRLTVT.

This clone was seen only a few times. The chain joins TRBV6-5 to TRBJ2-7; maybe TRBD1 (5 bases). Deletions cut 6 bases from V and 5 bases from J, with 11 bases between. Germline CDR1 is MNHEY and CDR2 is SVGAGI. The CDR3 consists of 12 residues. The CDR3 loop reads CASSKTVNEQYF. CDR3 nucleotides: TGTGCCAGCAGCAAGACAGTCAACGAGCAGTACTTC.

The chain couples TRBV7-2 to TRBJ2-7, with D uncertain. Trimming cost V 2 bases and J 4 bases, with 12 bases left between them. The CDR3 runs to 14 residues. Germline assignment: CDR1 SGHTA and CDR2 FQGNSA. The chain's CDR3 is CASSLPPGSYEQYF. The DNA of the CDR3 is TGTGCCAGCAGCTTACCCCCAGGATCATACGAGCAGTACTTC.

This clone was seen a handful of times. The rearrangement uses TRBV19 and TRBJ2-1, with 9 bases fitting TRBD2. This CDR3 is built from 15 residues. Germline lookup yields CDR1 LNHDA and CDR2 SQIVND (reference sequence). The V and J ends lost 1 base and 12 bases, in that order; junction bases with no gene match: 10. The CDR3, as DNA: TGTGCCAGTAGTATAGTCGCGGGAGGGCCCCCTGTGCAGTTCTTC. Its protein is CASSIVAGGPPVQFF.

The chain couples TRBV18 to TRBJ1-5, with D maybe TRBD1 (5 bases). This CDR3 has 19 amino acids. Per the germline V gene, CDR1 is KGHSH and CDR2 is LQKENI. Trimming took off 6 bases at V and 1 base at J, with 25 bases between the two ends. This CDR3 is CASSNDVLGGDGSNQPQHF. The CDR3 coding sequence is TGTGCCAGCTCCAACGACGTCCTAGGCGGGGACGGGAGCAATCAGCCCCAGCATTTT.

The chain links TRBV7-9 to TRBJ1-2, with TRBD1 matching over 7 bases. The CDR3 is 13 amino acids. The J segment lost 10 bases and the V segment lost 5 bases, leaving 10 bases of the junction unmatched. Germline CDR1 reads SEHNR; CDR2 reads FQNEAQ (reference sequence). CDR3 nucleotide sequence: TGTGCCAGCAGCAGAGGACAGGAGAGGGACTACACCTTC. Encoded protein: CASSRGQERDYTF.

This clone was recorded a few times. The CDR3 sequence is CASSPRAGGPSSYEQYF. The CDR3 DNA follows: TGCGCCAGCAGCCCAAGGGCGGGAGGGCCTAGCTCCTACGAGCAGTACTTC. V and J are TRBV4-1 and TRBJ2-7; TRBD2 aligns across 9 bases. Per the germline V gene, CDR1 is MGHRA and CDR2 is YSYEKL. CDR3 length: 17 amino acids. After removal of 4 bases from V and 0 bases from J, the junction contained 10 bases not matched to a gene.